The next 21 T cell receptor beta chains were all read from a single sample in a study of blood T cell repertoires in COVID-19 (dated by TCRdb to the early 2020s). Library prep was done by the immunoSEQ multiplex PCR assay. This is the immuneACCESS table as TCRdb keeps it, with only in-frame sequences that have V and J called. A part of the clones is gone; compared with another copy, unresolved V genes explain less than half, and the rest is unexplained. For this sample the table gives roughly 53,000 clones, of which 86% were detected only once. The ten biggest clones cover about 5% of the sample. The sequencing sample was made of peripheral blood. The source is a man aged 35 to 55 with active COVID-19.

In this sample, this clone is medium-sized. The chain has TRBV27 and TRBJ1-3, with 7 bases lining up with TRBD1. Trimming at V came to 9 bases and at J to 1 base, leaving 12 bases not matched to a gene. Germline V lookup: CDR1 MNHEY, CDR2 SMNVEV (reference sequence). CDR3 length equals 16 residues. CDR3 amino acids: CARGGPAEYSGNTIYF. For the CDR3, the DNA is TGTGCCAGAGGGGGCCCGGCTGAGTATTCTGGAAACACCATATATTTT.

The J gene is TRBJ1-5, the V gene TRBV19, with a possible D match to TRBD1 (6 bases). The ends were cut back, 3 bases at V and 1 base at J, with 10 bases in the middle. The CDR3 is 15 amino acids. Germline V gene lookup returns CDR1 LNHDA and CDR2 SQIVND (reference sequence). CDR3 in amino acids: CASSMAGASNQPQHF. In DNA, the CDR3 is TGTGCCAGTAGTATGGCAGGGGCCAGCAATCAGCCCCAGCATTTT.

The CDR3 protein is CAISALQGGYGYTF. In DNA form, the CDR3 reads TGTGCCATCAGTGCCTTACAGGGGGGCTATGGCTACACCTTC. The V gene is TRBV10-3, the J gene TRBJ1-2; the match to TRBD1 covers 8 bases. With V trimmed by 4 bases and J by 4 bases, 5 bases remained unmatched. Germline values: CDR1 ENHRY, CDR2 SYGVKD. The CDR3 runs 14 residues.

The chain couples TRBV19 to TRBJ2-3, with 7 bases identical to TRBD1. Trimming removed 5 bases from V and 2 bases from J; junction bases left unmatched: 7. Germline V gives CDR1 LNHDA, CDR2 SQIVND (reference sequence). The CDR3 is 15 amino acids. The CDR3 nucleotides read TGTGCCAGTAGTCGAGGGGACAGTAACACAGATACGCAGTATTTT. Its protein is CASSRGDSNTDTQYF.

This chain joins TRBV6-2 or TRBV6-3 and TRBJ2-6, with D unresolved. The CDR3 covers 17 residues. In germline, CDR1 is MNHEY, CDR2 SVGEGT. V lost 3 bases and J 3 bases, leaving 15 bases between the germline ends. In DNA, the CDR3 is TGTGCCAGCAGTTATACTCCCATTTATCTTGGGGCCAACGTCCTGACTTTC. This gives the protein CASSYTPIYLGANVLTF.

This chain links TRBV9 with TRBJ1-3; D unclear. Per germline, CDR1 SGDLS and CDR2 YYNGEE. The ends were cut back, 3 bases at V and 10 bases at J, with 14 bases in the middle. CDR3 length equals 13 residues. The CDR3 is CASSDWWERTIYF. CDR3 DNA sequence: TGTGCCAGCAGCGACTGGTGGGAGCGGACCATATATTTT.

The rearrangement uses TRBV7-8 and TRBJ1-4; D unclear. CDR1 is SGHVS, CDR2 FQNEAQ, per germline. This CDR3 is 14 amino acids long. V lost 8 bases and J lost 0, with 10 bases in between. The CDR3 protein is CASGPGTTNEKLFF. Here the CDR3 DNA reads TGTGCCAGCGGTCCAGGAACAACTAATGAAAAACTGTTTTTT.

The chain combines TRBV30 with TRBJ2-1; TRBD2 might be the D (6 bases). The germline V and J ends were trimmed by 3 bases and 1 base, with 19 bases remaining between them. Germline CDR1 and CDR2: GTSNPN and SVGIG (reference sequence). The length of the CDR3 is 17 residues. CDR3 nucleotides: TGTGCCTGGAGCGCTCTGACGGGGGAAGGTTCCTACAATGAGCAGTTCTTC. Translating it yields CAWSALTGEGSYNEQFF.

About this clone: A junction end diverges from the germline sequence, so it may reflect a read error. The chain recombines TRBV5-4 with TRBJ2-7, with 8 bases fitting TRBD2. Germline assignment: CDR1 SGHNT and CDR2 YYREEE (reference sequence). The CDR3 has 14 amino acids. The CDR3 sequence: CARSLRGGVYEQYF. Here the CDR3 DNA reads TGTGCCCGCAGCTTACGGGGGGGGGTCTACGAGCAGTACTTC. Looking up the rest from reference TRBV5-4 and TRBJ2-7 gives the full variable domain: ETGVTQSPTHLIKTRGQQVTLRCSSQSGHNTVSWYQQALGQGPQFIFQYYREEENGRGNFPPRFSGLQFPNYSSELNVNALELDDSALYLCARSLRGGVYEQYFGPGTRLTVT.

The chain carries TRBV19 and TRBJ2-1, with 10 bases lining up with TRBD2. Unmatched junction bases numbered 14, after V lost 4 bases and J lost 8 bases. Germline CDR1 reads LNHDA; CDR2 reads SQIVND (reference sequence). This CDR3 has 17 amino acids. The CDR3 sequence is CASSTRASGSPGDEQFF. DNA of the CDR3: TGTGCCAGTAGTACCCGGGCTAGCGGGAGCCCCGGGGATGAGCAGTTCTTC. Full variable domain (outside the CDR3, taken from reference TRBV19 and TRBJ2-1): DGGITQSPKYLFRKEGQNVTLSCEQNLNHDAMYWYRQDPGQGLRLIYYSQIVNDFQKGDIAEGYSVSREKKESFPLTVTSAQKNPTAFYLCASSTRASGSPGDEQFFGPGTRLTVL.

A single count supports this clone. The chain is built from TRBV15 and TRBJ2-3; D possibly corresponds to TRBD2 (6 bases). Trimming removed 3 bases at V and 2 bases at J, with 15 bases between. Germline-derived CDR1 and CDR2 are LNHNV and YYDKDF (reference sequence). The CDR3 loop spans 16 amino acids. CDR3 bases: TGTGCCACCAGCAGGGCACCGGGAGAATACACAGATACGCAGTATTTT. Amino acids: CATSRAPGEYTDTQYF.

V is TRBV6-1 and J is TRBJ1-1; D remains ambiguous. Germline CDR1 reads MNHNS; CDR2 reads SASEGT. Trimming removed 2 bases at V and 1 base at J, with 5 bases between. The CDR3 has 13 amino acids. CDR3 coding DNA: TGTGCCAGCAGTGAAACTCAGAACACTGAAGCTTTCTTT. It codes for CASSETQNTEAFF.

CDR3 region: CASSYGQGTDTQYF. The CDR3 DNA is TGTGCCAGCAGTTATGGACAGGGCACAGATACGCAGTATTTT. The rearrangement joins TRBV6-5 to TRBJ2-3; 7 bases fit TRBD1. This CDR3 has 14 amino acids. Trimming cost V 3 bases and J 1 base; bases outside gene matches: 1. CDR1 is MNHEY and CDR2 is SVGAGI in the germline V gene.

The chain has TRBV19 and TRBJ1-1; maybe TRBD1 (6 bases). The CDR3 extends over 16 amino acids. Germline V gene data show CDR1 as LNHDA and CDR2 as SQIVND (reference sequence). With 10 bases removed from V and 4 bases from J, the gap between germline ends came to 25 bases. The DNA for the CDR3 is TGTGCCACCCGTATGGGGGCTCCCCGAAGGGGCACTGAAGCTTTCTTT. This codes for CATRMGAPRRGTEAFF.

The chain links TRBV7-8 to TRBJ2-7, with TRBD2 identical over 8 bases. Trimming removed 1 base from V and 11 bases from J; junction bases left unmatched: 4. CDR3 size: 12 residues. The germline gives CDR1 SGHVS, CDR2 FQNEAQ. CDR3 protein: CASSLVGREEYF. The DNA of the CDR3 is TGTGCCAGCAGCTTAGTCGGGAGGGAGGAGTACTTC. Combining the CDR3 with reference TRBV7-8 and TRBJ2-7 gives the whole variable domain GAGVSQSPRYKVAKRGQDVALRCDPISGHVSLFWYQQALGQGPEFLTYFQNEAQLDKSGLPSDRFFAERPEGSVSTLKIQRTQQEDSAVYLCASSLVGREEYFGPGTRLTVT.

The gene calls are TRBV28 and TRBJ2-5; 7 positions agree with TRBD1. CDR1 is MDHEN and CDR2 is SYDVKM in the germline V gene. The CDR3 is made up of 14 amino acids. V was clipped by 3 bases and J by 13 bases; unmatched bases: 14. CDR3 coding DNA: TGTGCCAGCAGTTTCCTGGACAGGCCCGATTTCGTGTACTTC. It codes for CASSFLDRPDFVYF. Together with reference TRBV28 and TRBJ2-5, the CDR3 gives the full variable domain: DVKVTQSSRYLVKRTGEKVFLECVQDMDHENMFWYRQDPGLGLRLIYFSYDVKMKEKGDIPEGYSVSREKKERFSLILESASTNQTSMYLCASSFLDRPDFVYFGPGTRLLVL.

The chain carries TRBV11-2 and TRBJ2-3; D is perhaps TRBD2 (7 bases). Germline-derived CDR1 and CDR2 are SGHAT and FQNNGV. Trimming took off 7 bases at V and 0 bases at J, with 11 bases between the two ends. This CDR3 comprises 14 residues. CDR3 DNA: TGTGCCAGCACACGGGGGGCTAGCACAGATACGCAGTATTTT. Its translation is CASTRGASTDTQYF.

This rearrangement joins TRBV29-1 to TRBJ1-1; D uncertain. Germline-derived CDR1 and CDR2 are SQVTM and ANQGSEA. Trimming shortened V by 7 bases and J by 4 bases, and 19 bases separated the two germline ends. This CDR3 region has 14 residues. The CDR3 here is CSASFGQSGTEAFF. The CDR3 DNA reads as TGCAGCGCCTCTTTTGGGCAGTCAGGCACTGAAGCTTTCTTT.

V and J are TRBV28 and TRBJ2-1, with D uncertain. CDR3 length equals 14 residues. Germline values: CDR1 MDHEN, CDR2 SYDVKM. The V end was cut by 7 bases, the J end by 4 bases, with 14 bases between. CDR3 DNA: TGTGCCAGCAATGAGCGAGTAAGGTACAATGAGCAGTTCTTC. Translation: CASNERVRYNEQFF.

The rearrangement links TRBV7-9 to TRBJ1-2; 9 bases fit TRBD1. V lost 5 bases, J lost 6 bases, and 4 bases stayed unmatched. CDR1 and CDR2 from the germline V gene are SEHNR and FQNEAQ (reference sequence). CDR3 length: 13 residues. CDR3 nucleotide sequence: TGTGCCAGCAGCCGGGACAGGGTGAATGGCTACACCTTC. It codes for CASSRDRVNGYTF.

The V call is TRBV24-1, the J call TRBJ2-7; weak D call: TRBD2 (7 bases). The CDR3 length is 11 residues. CDR1 KGHDR and CDR2 SFDVKD come from the germline V gene. The ends were cut back, 7 bases at V and 7 bases at J, with 10 bases in the middle. CDR3 residues: CATSEGGEQYF. The CDR3 DNA is TGTGCCACCAGCGAGGGGGGGGAGCAGTACTTC.